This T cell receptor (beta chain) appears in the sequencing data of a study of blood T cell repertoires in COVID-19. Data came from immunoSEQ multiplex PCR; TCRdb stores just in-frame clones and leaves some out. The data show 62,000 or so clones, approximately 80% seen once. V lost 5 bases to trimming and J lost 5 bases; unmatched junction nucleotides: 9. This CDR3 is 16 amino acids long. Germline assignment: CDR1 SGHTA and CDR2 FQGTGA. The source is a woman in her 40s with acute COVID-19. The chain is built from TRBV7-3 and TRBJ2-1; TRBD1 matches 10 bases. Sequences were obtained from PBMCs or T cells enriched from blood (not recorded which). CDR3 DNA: TGTGCCAGCAGCCCACATGCGGGACAGGGGCACAATGAGCAGTTCTTC. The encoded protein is CASSPHAGQGHNEQFF.